This entry lists 18 T cell receptor beta chains sequenced from one sample in a study of radiotherapy plus CTLA-4 blockade in lung cancer. Profiling relied on immunoSEQ multiplex PCR, and the TCRdb table lists in-frame clones only, not all of them. The sample has 100,000 to 150,000 clones; 80% to 90% are singletons. The sample here was peripheral blood, taken from a patient treated with radiotherapy plus ipilimumab. These receptors all come from a human donor with non-small cell lung cancer that progressed on radiotherapy plus ipilimumab.

The chain joins TRBV2 to TRBJ2-1; D call uncertain. CDR3 length equals 14 residues. V was shortened by 6 bases and J by 8 bases, with 17 bases between the two germline ends. CDR1 is SNHLY and CDR2 is FYNNEI in the germline V gene. The CDR3 DNA follows: TGTGCCAGCAGAAGCCAGGACCCCGCCCATGAGCAGTTCTTC. It translates to CASRSQDPAHEQFF.

The table lists this clone with a count of one. This rearrangement joins TRBV20-1 to TRBJ1-1; 8 bases match TRBD1. Losses at the gene ends were 2 bases for V and 14 bases for J; bases not matched to a gene: 4. Per germline, CDR1 DFQATT and CDR2 SNEGSKA (reference sequence). This CDR3 has 10 residues. CDR3 region: CSARQGQAFF. DNA for the CDR3: TGCAGTGCTAGACAGGGACAGGCGTTCTTT.

This sequence joins TRBV30 and TRBJ2-3, with 12 nucleotides matching TRBD1. Germline lookup yields CDR1 GTSNPN and CDR2 SVGIG (reference sequence). The CDR3 consists of 17 residues. Losses at the gene ends were 5 bases for V and 5 bases for J; bases not matched to a gene: 14. CDR3 sequence reads: CAWAPMKGQGAEDTQYF. DNA for the CDR3: TGTGCCTGGGCTCCCATGAAGGGACAGGGGGCGGAAGATACGCAGTATTTT.

The chain combines TRBV10-1 with TRBJ2-1; 10 positions agree with TRBD2. The germline V gene has CDR1 WNHNN and CDR2 SYGVQD (reference sequence). The length of the CDR3 is 16 residues. V trimming: 3 bases; J trimming: 0 bases; junction bases outside the gene matches: 2. The DNA of the CDR3 is TGCGCCAGCAGTGAACTAGCGGGGAGCTCCTACAATGAGCAGTTCTTC. Amino acid sequence: CASSELAGSSYNEQFF.

The CDR3 region is CASSESPPTGTSYNEQFF. The CDR3 DNA reads TGCGCCAGCAGTGAGTCGCCTCCGACAGGGACGTCCTACAATGAGCAGTTCTTC. The chain carries TRBV10-1 and TRBJ2-1, with 7 bases that match TRBD1. The CDR3 length is 18 residues. The J segment lost 1 base and the V segment lost 0 bases, leaving 9 bases of the junction unmatched. Germline V CDR1 and CDR2: WNHNN, SYGVQD (reference sequence).

This chain uses TRBV9 with TRBJ2-2; TRBD2 matches at 11 bases. This CDR3 contains 19 residues. The germline gives CDR1 SGDLS, CDR2 YYNGEE. Unmatched junction bases numbered 14, after V lost 6 bases and J lost 1 base. This chain's CDR3 is CASNTSVISGRVNTGELFF. The CDR3, as DNA: TGTGCCAGCAACACTAGTGTCATTAGCGGGAGGGTGAACACCGGGGAGCTGTTTTTT.

In nucleotides, the CDR3 is TGTGCCAGCAGCTTGTTCGGGGTCTCCTACAATGAGCAGTTCTTC. Its protein product is CASSLFGVSYNEQFF. The chain has TRBV7-2 and TRBJ2-1; D possibly corresponds to TRBD2 (5 bases). CDR1 and CDR2 from the germline V gene are SGHTA and FQGNSA. The CDR3 loop spans 15 amino acids. Trimming stripped 3 bases from V and 0 bases from J, with 9 bases between. Full variable domain (rest looked up from reference TRBV7-2 and TRBJ2-1): GAGVSQSPSNKVTEKGKDVELRCDPISGHTALYWYRQSLGQGLEFLIYFQGNSAPDKSGLPSDRFSAERTGGSVSTLTIQRTQQEDSAVYLCASSLFGVSYNEQFFGPGTRLTVL.

The chain links TRBV14 to TRBJ1-2; the D is unclear. Trimming removed 1 base from V and 1 base from J, with 7 bases in between. The CDR3 sequence is 14 residues long. CDR1 SGHDN and CDR2 FVKESK come from the germline V gene. CDR3 bases: TGTGCCAGCAGCCAAGCCGGACTTAACTATGGCTACACCTTC. The encoded protein is CASSQAGLNYGYTF.

The V gene is TRBV19, the J gene TRBJ2-2; 10 nucleotides match TRBD2. Germline CDR1 and CDR2: LNHDA and SQIVND (reference sequence). The V gene end was trimmed by 7 bases and the J gene end by 6 bases; junction bases not matched to a gene: 14. CDR3 length: 17 amino acids. The CDR3: CASKLASGSLGAGELFF. The CDR3 DNA sequence: TGTGCCAGTAAGCTAGCTAGCGGGAGTCTGGGGGCCGGGGAGCTGTTTTTT.

The chain joins TRBV7-3 to TRBJ2-2; 10 positions match TRBD2. V lost 4 bases to trimming and J lost 3 bases; unmatched junction nucleotides: 2. Per germline, CDR1 SGHTA and CDR2 FQGTGA. The CDR3 has 15 residues. The CDR3 bases are TGTGCCAGCAGCTCGCTAGCGGGGGACACCGGGGAGCTGTTTTTT. As protein: CASSSLAGDTGELFF.

The J gene is TRBJ1-1, the V gene TRBV29-1; D uncertain. Trimming took 6 bases from V and 1 from J, leaving 15 bases between them. This CDR3 is built from 14 residues. In germline, CDR1 is SQVTM, CDR2 ANQGSEA. The CDR3 reads CSVATGGGNTEAFF. In nucleotides, the CDR3 is TGCAGCGTAGCCACGGGAGGAGGGAACACTGAAGCTTTCTTT.

This clone was counted a single time. This chain links TRBV5-1 with TRBJ1-1, with no clear D. The CDR3 length is 14 residues. Trimming stripped 1 base from V and 1 base from J, with 8 bases between. Germline values: CDR1 SGHRS, CDR2 YFSETQ. Written as DNA, the CDR3 is TGCGCCAGCAGCTTGACACCAGCGAACACTGAAGCTTTCTTT. It encodes CASSLTPANTEAFF.

This chain links TRBV2 with TRBJ2-1; 7 bases map to TRBD2. V dropped 6 bases and J dropped 4; count of bases not matched to a gene: 9. The CDR3 has 15 residues. The germline CDR1 and CDR2 sequences are SNHLY and FYNNEI. The CDR3 coding sequence is TGTGCCAGCAGAACGACTAGCAGCTTTTACAATGAGCAGTTCTTC. Residues: CASRTTSSFYNEQFF.

The CDR3 DNA is TGCGCCAGCGGGACACCGAACACCGGGGAGCTGTTTTTT. It specifies CASGTPNTGELFF. This rearrangement joins TRBV5-1 to TRBJ2-2; possibly TRBD1 for D (6 bases). V was shortened by 7 bases and J by 0 bases, with 7 bases between the two germline ends. Germline-derived CDR1 and CDR2 are SGHRS and YFSETQ. The CDR3 contains 13 residues.

This rearrangement joins TRBV28 to TRBJ1-1; D may be TRBD1 (6 bases). From germline, CDR1 is MDHEN and CDR2 SYDVKM. Trimming pared 6 bases from V and 6 bases from J, leaving 14 bases between. CDR3 length: 13 amino acids. The CDR3 DNA follows: TGTGCCAGCAGAGACAGGAATGAGGCTGAAGCTTTCTTT. Amino acids: CASRDRNEAEAFF.

In this sample, this clone turned up a few times. The chain has TRBV9 and TRBJ1-3; TRBD1 is a possible D gene (5 bases). The V end lost 4 bases, the J end lost 3 bases, and 14 bases lay between the germline ends. In germline, CDR1 is SGDLS, CDR2 YYNGEE. The CDR3 runs 15 residues. CDR3 nucleotide sequence: TGTGCCAGCAGCCCGTCGGGGGGTAGTGGAAACACCATATATTTT. Protein sequence: CASSPSGGSGNTIYF.

This chain's CDR3 is CASSLGTGTGGAEAFF. Here the CDR3 DNA reads TGTGCCAGCAGTTTAGGAACCGGGACAGGGGGTGCTGAAGCTTTCTTT. The chain recombines TRBV27 with TRBJ1-1, with 11 positions matching TRBD1. The J segment lost 6 bases and the V segment lost 2 bases, leaving 8 bases of the junction unmatched. The germline V gene encodes CDR1 MNHEY and CDR2 SMNVEV (reference sequence). The CDR3 sequence is 16 residues long.

This clone was recorded a few times. The genes are TRBV11-3 and TRBJ2-3, with no clear D. The germline gives CDR1 SGHNT, CDR2 YENEEA. V lost 3 bases, J lost 3 bases, and 4 bases lay in between. There are 12 residues in the CDR3. The CDR3 here is CASSFATDTQYF. Here the CDR3 DNA reads TGTGCCAGCAGCTTTGCAACAGATACGCAGTATTTT.